What follows describes a single T cell receptor (beta chain). The record originates from a study of cytotoxic CD8 clonotypes in ibrutinib-treated CLL. Produced via immunoSEQ multiplex PCR; TCRdb's table is partial and in-frame only. The repertoire has 150,000 to 200,000 clones, roughly 88% of them found once; the top ten carry approximately 3%. Germline loops: CDR1 GTSNPN, CDR2 SVGIG (reference sequence). Unmatched junction bases numbered 6, after V lost 2 bases and J lost 2 bases. The CDR3 covers 14 residues. This receptor was identified in a human donor with chronic lymphocytic leukemia. The specimen was PBMCs, collected at disease progression, from a patient treated with ibrutinib. The V call is TRBV30, the J call TRBJ2-7, with TRBD1 identical over 7 bases. The CDR3 loop is CAWSRDSSTYEQYF. The CDR3 DNA follows: TGTGCCTGGAGTAGGGACAGTAGTACCTACGAGCAGTACTTC.